Below are 27 T cell receptor beta chains sequenced from a single sample in a study of PD-1 blockade in classical Hodgkin lymphoma. TCRdb keeps only in-frame clones here, not all; method: immunoSEQ multiplex PCR. Counted here are 17,000 or so clones, about nine tenths occurring once; the ten biggest clones make up about 7%. Time point here: newly diagnosed, previously untreated cHL patient sample. The material sequenced was peripheral blood mononuclear cells (PBMCs). The receptors here all came from a human donor with classical Hodgkin lymphoma.

The CDR3 DNA follows: TGTGCCAGTAGTAGCGGCTTTTCCTACGAGCAGTACTTC. Translated, it gives CASSSGFSYEQYF. V usage is TRBV19 and J usage is TRBJ2-7; D is unresolved. The germline V gene has CDR1 LNHDA and CDR2 SQIVND (reference sequence). CDR3 length: 13 amino acids. V was clipped by 4 bases and J by 1 base, with 8 bases between them.

V gene TRBV25-1 combines with J gene TRBJ2-1; 9 bases agree with TRBD2. The junction had 7 bases not matched to a gene; V was cut back by 1 base and J by 6 bases. Germline CDR1 is MGHDK and CDR2 is SYGVNS. The CDR3 totals 16 residues. The CDR3 spells CASSESSSGNLNEQFF. Here the CDR3 DNA reads TGTGCCAGCAGTGAATCGTCTAGCGGGAACCTCAATGAGCAGTTCTTC.

This clone was picked up a small number of times. The CDR3 protein is CASSSGSWSGELFF. CDR3 DNA sequence: TGTGCCAGCAGTAGCGGGAGCTGGTCCGGGGAGCTGTTTTTT. The chain recombines TRBV27 with TRBJ2-2; TRBD2 agrees at 8 bases. Germline CDR1 and CDR2: MNHEY and SMNVEV (reference sequence). The CDR3 is 14 residues long. Trimming at V came to 5 bases and at J to 6 bases, leaving 5 bases not matched to a gene.

CDR3 coding DNA: TGTGCCAGCAGTGGTGGGTTGGAGACCCAGTACTTC. Protein: CASSGGLETQYF. V gene TRBV25-1 combines with J gene TRBJ2-5; D not certain. The CDR3 spans 12 residues. Trimming took off 4 bases at V and 5 bases at J, with 8 bases between the two ends. The germline V gene encodes CDR1 MGHDK and CDR2 SYGVNS.

The chain is built from TRBV19 and TRBJ2-7; 8 bases match TRBD1. There are 14 residues in the CDR3. Germline CDR1 is LNHDA and CDR2 is SQIVND (reference sequence). Germline trimming cut 4 bases from V and 2 bases from J; bases unmatched to any gene: 4. The CDR3: CASSNRDRTYEQYF. In DNA form, the CDR3 reads TGTGCCAGTAGTAACCGGGACAGGACCTACGAGCAGTACTTC.

This clone occurred once. The rearrangement joins TRBV6-5 to TRBJ1-4; no clear D gene. Trimming cost V 5 bases and J 0 bases, with 10 bases left between them. The CDR3 is 15 residues long. CDR1 MNHEY and CDR2 SVGAGI come from the germline V gene. Here the CDR3 DNA reads TGTGCCAGCAGTACCTTTAGAACAACTAATGAAAAACTGTTTTTT. Amino acids: CASSTFRTTNEKLFF.

The CDR3: CASTSRGGSGSYNEQFF. CDR3 coding DNA: TGTGCCAGCACCTCAAGGGGAGGCAGCGGCTCCTACAATGAGCAGTTCTTC. The chain uses TRBV25-1 and TRBJ2-1; possibly TRBD2 for D (6 bases). Between the trimmed V and J ends, which lost 7 bases and 0 bases, there was a span of 19 bases. The CDR3 sequence is 17 residues long. In germline, CDR1 is MGHDK, CDR2 SYGVNS.

The chain links TRBV10-3 to TRBJ2-2, with D tentatively TRBD1 (6 bases). CDR3 length: 15 amino acids. Germline CDR1 ENHRY, CDR2 SYGVKD. V was pared by 6 bases and J by 1 base, with 12 bases between. DNA for the CDR3: TGTGCCATCAGACCGGGACAACAGAACACCGGGGAGCTGTTTTTT. Encoded protein: CAIRPGQQNTGELFF.

The chain is built from TRBV4-1 and TRBJ2-6; possibly TRBD1 for D (6 bases). CDR1 and CDR2 from the germline V gene are MGHRA and YSYEKL. V dropped 7 bases and J dropped 3 bases, with 13 bases sitting between them. This CDR3 comprises 15 residues. Written as DNA, the CDR3 is TGCGCCAGCACCCCCAACAGGGATGGGGCCAACGTCCTGACTTTC. It encodes CASTPNRDGANVLTF.

The chain employs TRBV25-1 and TRBJ2-5; D gene unclear. V shed 7 bases and J shed 5 bases, with 23 bases lying between them. This CDR3 comprises 16 residues. CDR1 is MGHDK, CDR2 SYGVNS, per germline. The CDR3 sequence is CASTPPTASSGETQYF. CDR3 nucleotides: TGTGCCAGCACCCCCCCAACGGCCTCATCCGGGGAGACCCAGTACTTC.

This chain links TRBV27 with TRBJ2-2, with a weak D call TRBD2 (6 bases). Germline CDR1 and CDR2: MNHEY and SMNVEV (reference sequence). CDR3 length: 14 residues. V lost 8 bases, J lost 5 bases, and 15 bases lay in between. The CDR3 DNA reads TGTGCCAGCTCGGGACTTTTGGGGACCGGGGAGCTGTTTTTT. It encodes CASSGLLGTGELFF.

The chain links TRBV28 to TRBJ2-7; TRBD1 matches 8 bases. This CDR3 has 14 residues. Germline V gives CDR1 MDHEN, CDR2 SYDVKM. J lost 3 bases, V lost 5 bases, and 6 bases had no gene match. In nucleotides, the CDR3 is TGTGCCAGCAGTACTAACAGGGGGAACTACGAGCAGTACTTC. Protein product: CASSTNRGNYEQYF.

The V gene is TRBV6-1, the J gene TRBJ2-1, with 8 bases lining up with TRBD2. Per germline, CDR1 MNHNS and CDR2 SASEGT. The CDR3 consists of 15 residues. Trimming removed 1 base from V and 5 bases from J; junction bases left unmatched: 4. The CDR3 DNA sequence: TGTGCCAGCAGTGAAGTAGCGGGGCTAAACAATGAGCAGTTCTTC. It translates to CASSEVAGLNNEQFF.

The chain uses TRBV19 and TRBJ1-2; D remains ambiguous. V was trimmed by 1 base and J by 8 bases, leaving 11 bases between them. The CDR3 sequence is 13 residues long. In germline, CDR1 is LNHDA, CDR2 SQIVND (reference sequence). As DNA, the CDR3 is TGTGCCAGTAGTATAGGACACACCGGCGGCTACACCTTC. It specifies CASSIGHTGGYTF.

The chain has TRBV29-1 and TRBJ2-5, with D tentatively TRBD2 (5 bases). The CDR3 is 13 amino acids. Germline V gene sequence: CDR1 SQVTM, CDR2 ANQGSEA. Deletions cut 4 bases from V and 0 bases from J, with 9 bases between. CDR3 amino acids: CSVGGLYQETQYF. In nucleotides, the CDR3 is TGCAGCGTTGGTGGACTGTACCAAGAGACCCAGTACTTC.

This clone was detected once. The rearrangement uses TRBV19 and TRBJ1-2; no reliable D call. Germline V gene lookup returns CDR1 LNHDA and CDR2 SQIVND (reference sequence). V lost 1 base, J lost 4 bases, and 7 bases lay in between. This CDR3 contains 13 residues. The CDR3 region is CASSIGLSYGYTF. CDR3 bases: TGTGCCAGTAGTATAGGTCTCAGCTATGGCTACACCTTC.

The CDR3 sequence: CASRVGGLSTDTQYF. CDR3 DNA sequence: TGTGCCAGCAGGGTAGGCGGGCTGAGCACAGATACGCAGTATTTT. The gene calls are TRBV6-6 and TRBJ2-3; the D gene is possibly TRBD2 (5 bases). Germline CDR1 is MNHNY and CDR2 is SVGAGI (reference sequence). V lost 6 bases and J 0 bases, leaving 13 bases between the germline ends. CDR3 length: 15 residues.

The CDR3 DNA reads as TGCGCCAGCAGCCAACTTTCGGCAGGGGGCCCTGAAGCTTTCTTT. Translation gives CASSQLSAGGPEAFF. The V call is TRBV4-1, the J call TRBJ1-1; 8 bases line up with TRBD1. Germline trimming cut 2 bases from V and 6 bases from J; bases unmatched to any gene: 8. The CDR3 is 15 residues long. Germline V gives CDR1 MGHRA, CDR2 YSYEKL.

The genes are TRBV25-1 and TRBJ2-7; 8 bases match TRBD2. Unmatched junction bases numbered 14, after V lost 2 bases and J lost 5 bases. Germline CDR1 MGHDK, CDR2 SYGVNS. The CDR3 totals 17 residues. The CDR3 nucleotides read TGTGCCAGCAGTGAAAAGGCAGCGAGCGGGAGTAGCCACGAGCAGTACTTC. Its protein product is CASSEKAASGSSHEQYF.

The chain joins TRBV28 to TRBJ2-1, with 9 bases that match TRBD2. Germline trimming cut 3 bases from V and 9 bases from J; bases unmatched to any gene: 6. The CDR3 length is 14 residues. Germline V lookup: CDR1 MDHEN, CDR2 SYDVKM. The CDR3 DNA reads TGTGCCAGCAGTTTTTTTGGCGGGAGGGTTGAGCAGTTCTTC. This codes for CASSFFGGRVEQFF. Full variable domain (rest looked up from reference TRBV28 and TRBJ2-1): DVKVTQSSRYLVKRTGEKVFLECVQDMDHENMFWYRQDPGLGLRLIYFSYDVKMKEKGDIPEGYSVSREKKERFSLILESASTNQTSMYLCASSFFGGRVEQFFGPGTRLTVL.

This clone appeared once. V usage is TRBV19 and J usage is TRBJ2-2, with D unresolved. Germline CDR1 reads LNHDA; CDR2 reads SQIVND (reference sequence). Trimming stripped 3 bases from V and 5 bases from J, with 4 bases between. The CDR3 length is 12 residues. CDR3 DNA: TGTGCCAGTAGTATCCGGACCGGGGAGCTGTTTTTT. Encoded protein: CASSIRTGELFF.

The chain links TRBV10-1 to TRBJ2-1; TRBD2 matches 13 bases. The CDR3 length is 14 residues. CDR1 is WNHNN, CDR2 SYGVQD, per germline (reference sequence). The V gene end was trimmed by 6 bases and the J gene end by 9 bases; junction bases not matched to a gene: 5. The CDR3 here is CASSTSGRAGEQFF. DNA for the CDR3: TGCGCCAGCAGCACTAGCGGGAGGGCCGGTGAGCAGTTCTTC.

The genes are TRBV10-3 and TRBJ1-1, with D tentatively TRBD1 (6 bases). The CDR3 length is 13 residues. CDR1 is ENHRY and CDR2 is SYGVKD in the germline V gene. V was shortened by 7 bases and J by 6 bases, with 15 bases between the two germline ends. CDR3 amino acids: CAITPTGKAEAFF. The DNA of the CDR3 is TGTGCCATCACCCCCACAGGGAAGGCTGAAGCTTTCTTT.

The chain uses TRBV2 and TRBJ1-1; D is unclear. Germline-derived CDR1 and CDR2 are SNHLY and FYNNEI. Trimming stripped 7 bases from V and 1 base from J, with 7 bases between. There are 12 residues in the CDR3. The CDR3 sequence: CASIGTNTEAFF. CDR3 DNA sequence: TGTGCCAGCATTGGCACGAACACTGAAGCTTTCTTT.

The gene calls are TRBV4-1 and TRBJ2-7, with a tentative D call TRBD1 (6 bases). The CDR3 length is 16 residues. Trimming stripped 4 bases from V and 5 bases from J, with 21 bases between. Germline values: CDR1 MGHRA, CDR2 YSYEKL. The CDR3 DNA is TGCGCCAGCAGCCCTACGACGGTCAGGGGCAGGGACGAGCAGTACTTC. The encoded protein is CASSPTTVRGRDEQYF.

This clone has a single count. The J gene is TRBJ2-5, the V gene TRBV14, with 12 bases fitting TRBD2. Germline V gives CDR1 SGHDN, CDR2 FVKESK. Trimming removed 4 bases from V and 4 bases from J; junction bases left unmatched: 7. The CDR3 covers 16 residues. This chain's CDR3 is CASSPRTSGNLETQYF. In nucleotides, the CDR3 is TGTGCCAGCAGCCCCCGGACTAGCGGGAACCTAGAGACCCAGTACTTC. Drawing the rest from reference TRBV14 and TRBJ2-5, the complete variable domain is EAGVTQFPSHSVIEKGQTVTLRCDPISGHDNLYWYRRVMGKEIKFLLHFVKESKQDESGMPNNRFLAERTGGTYSTLKVQPAELEDSGVYFCASSPRTSGNLETQYFGPGTRLLVL.

This chain uses TRBV6-1 with TRBJ1-1; D is ambiguous. Trimming pared 10 bases from V and 0 bases from J, leaving 15 bases between. Germline V gene sequence: CDR1 MNHNS, CDR2 SASEGT. The CDR3 contains 14 residues. The CDR3, as DNA: TGTGCCACCACGGACGGAGTCATGAACACTGAAGCTTTCTTT. Translating gives CATTDGVMNTEAFF.